This T cell receptor beta chain stems from a study of shared clonotypes between healthy human individuals. The wider study: CD4 naive and memory got three plates each, CD8 naive two, CD8 memory one.

Libraries were prepared by immunoSEQ multiplex PCR; TCRdb keeps only in-frame clonotypes and omits some of them. The sample records more than 2,000,000 clones, 85% to 95% being singletons. This CDR3 contains 17 residues. CDR1 and CDR2 from the germline V gene are SEHNR and FQNEAQ (reference sequence). The V segment lost 5 bases and the J segment 4 bases; nucleotides outside the gene matches: 9. V and J are TRBV7-9 and TRBJ2-5, with TRBD2 identical over 14 bases. The sample taken for sequencing was naive CD4+ T cells sorted from blood. Subset reported: CD45RA+ positively selected. The receptor was derived from a man in his late teens or twenties in good health. CDR3 DNA sequence: TGTGCCAGCAGCACCCTGGGACTAGCGGGAGAAGGAGAGACCCAGTACTTC. This gives the protein CASSTLGLAGEGETQYF.